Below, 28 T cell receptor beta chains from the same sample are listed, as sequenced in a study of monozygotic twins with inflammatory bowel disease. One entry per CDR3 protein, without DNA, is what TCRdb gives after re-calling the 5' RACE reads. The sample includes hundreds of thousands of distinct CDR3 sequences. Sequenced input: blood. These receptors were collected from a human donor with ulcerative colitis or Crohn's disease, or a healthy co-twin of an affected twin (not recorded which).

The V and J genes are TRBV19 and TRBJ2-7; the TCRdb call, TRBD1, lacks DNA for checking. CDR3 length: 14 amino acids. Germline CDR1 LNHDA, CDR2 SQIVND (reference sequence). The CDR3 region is CASSVWTGDEEQYF.

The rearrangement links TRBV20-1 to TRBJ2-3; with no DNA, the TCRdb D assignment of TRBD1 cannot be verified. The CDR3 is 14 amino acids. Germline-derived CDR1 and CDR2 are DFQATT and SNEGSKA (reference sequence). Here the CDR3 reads CSANKGAITDTQYF.

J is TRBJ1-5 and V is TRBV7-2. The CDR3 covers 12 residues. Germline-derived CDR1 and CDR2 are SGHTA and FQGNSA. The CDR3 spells CASSLGRQPQHF.

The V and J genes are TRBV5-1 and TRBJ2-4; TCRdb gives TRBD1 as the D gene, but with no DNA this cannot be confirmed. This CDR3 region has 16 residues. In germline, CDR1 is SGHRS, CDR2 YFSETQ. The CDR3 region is CASSPTGLLAKNIQYF. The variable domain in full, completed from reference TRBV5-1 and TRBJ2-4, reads KAGVTQTPRYLIKTRGQQVTLSCSPISGHRSVSWYQQTPGQGLQFLFEYFSETQRNKGNFPGRFSGRQFSNSRSEMNVSTLELGDSALYLCASSPTGLLAKNIQYFGAGTRLSVL.

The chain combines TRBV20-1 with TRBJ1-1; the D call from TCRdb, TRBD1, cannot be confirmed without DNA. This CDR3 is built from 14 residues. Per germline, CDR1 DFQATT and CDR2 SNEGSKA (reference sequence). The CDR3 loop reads CSARDGREYTEAFF.

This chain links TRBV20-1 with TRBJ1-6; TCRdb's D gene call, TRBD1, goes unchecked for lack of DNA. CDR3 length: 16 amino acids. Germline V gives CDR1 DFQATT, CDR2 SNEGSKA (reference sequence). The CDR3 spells CSARDSGPRGGSPLHF.

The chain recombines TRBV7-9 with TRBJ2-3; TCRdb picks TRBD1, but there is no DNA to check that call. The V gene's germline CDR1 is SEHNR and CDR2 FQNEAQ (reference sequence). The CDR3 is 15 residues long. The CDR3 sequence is CASSRRQGGTDTQYF.

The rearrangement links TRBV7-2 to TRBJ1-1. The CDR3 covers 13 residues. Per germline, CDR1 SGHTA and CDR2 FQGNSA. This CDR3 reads CASSHKGYAEAFF.

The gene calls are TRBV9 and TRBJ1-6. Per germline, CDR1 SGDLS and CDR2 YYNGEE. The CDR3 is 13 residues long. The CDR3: CASSGAGGSPLHF. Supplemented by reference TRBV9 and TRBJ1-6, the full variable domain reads DSGVTQTPKHLITATGQRVTLRCSPRSGDLSVYWYQQSLDQGLQFLIQYYNGEERAKGNILERFSAQQFPDLHSELNLSSLELGDSALYFCASSGAGGSPLHFGNGTRLTVT.

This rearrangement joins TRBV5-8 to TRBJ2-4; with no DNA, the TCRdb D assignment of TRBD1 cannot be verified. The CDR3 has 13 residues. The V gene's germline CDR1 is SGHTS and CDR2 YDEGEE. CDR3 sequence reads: CASSWDSKNIQYF.

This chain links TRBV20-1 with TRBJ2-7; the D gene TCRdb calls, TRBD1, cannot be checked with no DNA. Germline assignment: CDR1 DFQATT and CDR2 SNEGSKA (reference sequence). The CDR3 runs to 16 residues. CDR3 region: CSARVMGGAVIYEQYF.

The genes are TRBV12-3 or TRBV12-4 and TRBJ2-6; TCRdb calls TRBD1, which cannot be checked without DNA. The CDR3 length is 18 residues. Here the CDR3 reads CASSFSTTRTGDPEVLTF.

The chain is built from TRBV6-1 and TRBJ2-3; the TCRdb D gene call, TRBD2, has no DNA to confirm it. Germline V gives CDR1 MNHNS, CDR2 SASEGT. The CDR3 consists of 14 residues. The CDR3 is CASRRAPLTDTQYF.

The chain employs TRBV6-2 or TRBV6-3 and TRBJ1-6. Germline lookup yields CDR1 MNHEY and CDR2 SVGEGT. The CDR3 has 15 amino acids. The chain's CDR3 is CASSYEGPTNSPLHF.

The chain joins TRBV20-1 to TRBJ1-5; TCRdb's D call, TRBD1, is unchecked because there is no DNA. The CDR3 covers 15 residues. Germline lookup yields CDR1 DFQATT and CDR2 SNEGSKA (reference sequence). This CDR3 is CSARRADSVNQPQHF.

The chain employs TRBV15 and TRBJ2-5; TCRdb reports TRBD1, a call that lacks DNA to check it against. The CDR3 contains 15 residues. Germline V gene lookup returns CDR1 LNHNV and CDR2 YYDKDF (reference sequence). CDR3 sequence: CATSRDRGAQETQYF.

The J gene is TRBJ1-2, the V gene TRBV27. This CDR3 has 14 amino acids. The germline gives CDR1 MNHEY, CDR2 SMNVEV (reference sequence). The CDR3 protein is CASSVNGVNYGYTF.

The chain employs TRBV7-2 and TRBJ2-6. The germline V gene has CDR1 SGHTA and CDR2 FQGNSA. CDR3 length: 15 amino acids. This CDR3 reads CASSLVLTGANVLTF. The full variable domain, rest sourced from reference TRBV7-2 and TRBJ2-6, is GAGVSQSPSNKVTEKGKDVELRCDPISGHTALYWYRQSLGQGLEFLIYFQGNSAPDKSGLPSDRFSAERTGGSVSTLTIQRTQQEDSAVYLCASSLVLTGANVLTFGAGSRLTVL.

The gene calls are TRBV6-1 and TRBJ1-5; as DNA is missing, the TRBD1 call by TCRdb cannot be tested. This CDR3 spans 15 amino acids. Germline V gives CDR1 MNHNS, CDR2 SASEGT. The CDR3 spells CASRSQGHSNQPQHF.

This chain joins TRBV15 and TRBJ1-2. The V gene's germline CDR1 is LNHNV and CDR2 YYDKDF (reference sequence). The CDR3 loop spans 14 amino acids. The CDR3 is CATSRAGGGDGYTF.

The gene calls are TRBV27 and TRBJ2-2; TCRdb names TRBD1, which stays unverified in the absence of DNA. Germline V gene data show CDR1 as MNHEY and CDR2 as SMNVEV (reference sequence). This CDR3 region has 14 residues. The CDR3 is CASSHGTATGELFF.

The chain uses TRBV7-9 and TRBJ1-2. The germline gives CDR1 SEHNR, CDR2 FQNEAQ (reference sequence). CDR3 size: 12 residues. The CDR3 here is CASSSQVYGYTF.

The CDR3 sequence: CASSFQSGGFSGEQYF. This chain joins TRBV5-1 and TRBJ2-7; the D gene TCRdb calls, TRBD2, cannot be checked with no DNA. CDR1 is SGHRS, CDR2 YFSETQ, per germline. This CDR3 spans 16 amino acids. Filled out from reference TRBV5-1 and TRBJ2-7, the complete variable domain reads KAGVTQTPRYLIKTRGQQVTLSCSPISGHRSVSWYQQTPGQGLQFLFEYFSETQRNKGNFPGRFSGRQFSNSRSEMNVSTLELGDSALYLCASSFQSGGFSGEQYFGPGTRLTVT.

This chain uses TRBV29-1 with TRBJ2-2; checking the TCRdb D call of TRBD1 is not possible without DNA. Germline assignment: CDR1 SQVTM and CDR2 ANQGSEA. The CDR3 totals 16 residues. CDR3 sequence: CSVEGIEGKKTGELFF.

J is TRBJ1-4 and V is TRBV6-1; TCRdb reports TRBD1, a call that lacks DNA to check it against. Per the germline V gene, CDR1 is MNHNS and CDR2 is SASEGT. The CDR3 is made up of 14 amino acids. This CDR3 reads CASSNARGREKLFF.

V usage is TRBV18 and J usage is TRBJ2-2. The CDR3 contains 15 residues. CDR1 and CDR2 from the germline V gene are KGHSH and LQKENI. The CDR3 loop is CASSPPSGSTGELFF.

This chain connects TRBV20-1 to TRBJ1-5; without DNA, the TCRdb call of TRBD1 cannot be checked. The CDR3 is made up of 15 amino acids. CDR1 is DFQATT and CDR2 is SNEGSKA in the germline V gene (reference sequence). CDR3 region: CSAKFQGSSNQPQHF.

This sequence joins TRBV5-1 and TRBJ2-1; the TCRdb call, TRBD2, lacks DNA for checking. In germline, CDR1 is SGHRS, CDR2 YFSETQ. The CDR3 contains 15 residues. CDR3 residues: CASSVGLAGNNEQFF.